This entry lists 3 T cell receptor beta chains sequenced from one sample in a study of T cell changes during pregnancy in multiple sclerosis. The assay was immunoSEQ multiplex PCR, and TCRdb's table has in-frame clones only and misses some. The sample lists around 95,000 clones; roughly 94% were seen once. Here the sequenced sample was peripheral blood, taken after pregnancy. The receptors shown here come from a female donor in good health, enrolled as a control in a pregnancy study.

The CDR3 nucleotides read TGTGCTAGTGGTTTTTTGGGGACTAGCGGGGGGCACAGCTCCTACAATGAGCAGTTCTTC. Amino acid sequence: CASGFLGTSGGHSSYNEQFF. V usage is TRBV12-5 and J usage is TRBJ2-1; TRBD2 agrees at 15 bases. Germline trimming cut 3 bases from V and 0 bases from J; bases unmatched to any gene: 9. CDR3 length equals 20 residues. Germline CDR1 reads LGHNT; CDR2 reads FRNRAP.

The chain employs TRBV10-3 and TRBJ2-7; D uncertain. V shed 8 bases and J shed 3 bases, with 8 bases lying between them. This CDR3 is 11 amino acids long. Germline-derived CDR1 and CDR2 are ENHRY and SYGVKD. CDR3 sequence reads: CAIRSLYEQYF. CDR3 nucleotide sequence: TGTGCCATCCGATCACTCTACGAGCAGTACTTC.

The V call is TRBV5-1, the J call TRBJ2-7; 7 bases line up with TRBD2. The germline gives CDR1 SGHRS, CDR2 YFSETQ. The CDR3 extends over 15 amino acids. V dropped 2 bases and J dropped 3; count of bases not matched to a gene: 8. CDR3 DNA sequence: TGCGCCAGCAGCTTACCTAACCGGGGGGACTACGAGCAGTACTTC. Protein: CASSLPNRGDYEQYF.